Each of the 5 T cell receptor beta chains below was sequenced from the same sample in a study of response to subunit inactivated influenza vaccine. TCRdb reanalysed the RT-PCR reads using MiXCR and keeps one entry per CDR3 protein. The table has more than 450,000 distinct CDR3 sequences, about 11% seen once; the top ten hold about 10%. This same sample was also taken into another study, of T cells expressing NK-cell markers. According to that study: Researchers built TCR beta cDNA using 5'RACE template switching with UMIs.

The sequences come from PBMCs from blood, collected on the day of vaccination. The receptors originated from a middle-aged man who received an inactivated influenza vaccine.

The genes are TRBV27 and TRBJ1-2; a weak D match, TRBD1 (5 bases). Germline values: CDR1 MNHEY, CDR2 SMNVEV (reference sequence). Trimming removed 2 bases from V and 6 bases from J, with 16 bases in between. This CDR3 has 15 residues. The CDR3 nucleotides are TGTGCCAGCAGTTTAACTGAGAAGGGGTTGCATGGCTACACCTTC. Translation: CASSLTEKGLHGYTF.

This clonotype was counted ten times or more. V is TRBV12-3 or TRBV12-4 and J is TRBJ1-2, with D maybe TRBD1 (6 bases). Trimming took off 3 bases at V and 5 bases at J, with 7 bases between the two ends. The CDR3 contains 12 residues. Here the CDR3 reads CASSFGQYGYTF. Here the CDR3 DNA reads TGTGCCAGCAGTTTTGGACAGTATGGCTACACCTTC.

This clonotype was observed a few times. The chain recombines TRBV29-1 with TRBJ2-2; D unresolved. Germline V gives CDR1 SQVTM, CDR2 ANQGSEA. V lost 7 bases, J lost 6 bases, and 12 bases lay in between. This CDR3 region has 12 residues. CDR3 sequence reads: CSGSYGSGELFF. CDR3 in DNA: TGCAGCGGTTCTTACGGCTCCGGGGAGCTGTTTTTT.

The chain recombines TRBV5-4 with TRBJ1-1; the match to TRBD1 covers 9 bases. V was clipped by 0 bases and J by 9 bases; unmatched bases: 6. CDR3 length: 14 residues. CDR1 SGHNT and CDR2 YYREEE come from the germline V gene (reference sequence). For the CDR3, the DNA is TGTGCCAGCAGCTTGGACAGGGGGCCCCCCCAAGCTTTCTTT. This sequence encodes CASSLDRGPPQAFF.

The chain has TRBV12-3 or TRBV12-4 and TRBJ2-7; D is unresolved. The V end was cut by 4 bases, the J end by 1 base, with 17 bases between. This CDR3 is built from 16 residues. For the CDR3, the DNA is TGTGCCAGCAGTTCCTCATTCTCCAACCGGTCCTACGAGCAGTACTTC. This translates into CASSSSFSNRSYEQYF.